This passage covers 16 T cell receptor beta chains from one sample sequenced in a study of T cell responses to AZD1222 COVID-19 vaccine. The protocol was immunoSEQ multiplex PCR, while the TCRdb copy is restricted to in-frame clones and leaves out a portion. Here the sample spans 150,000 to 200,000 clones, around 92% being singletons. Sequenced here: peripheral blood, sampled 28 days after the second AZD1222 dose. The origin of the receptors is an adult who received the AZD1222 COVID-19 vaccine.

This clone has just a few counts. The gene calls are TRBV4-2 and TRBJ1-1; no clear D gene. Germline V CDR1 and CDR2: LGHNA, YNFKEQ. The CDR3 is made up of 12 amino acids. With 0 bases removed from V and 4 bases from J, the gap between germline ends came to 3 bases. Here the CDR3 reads CASSQDVTEAFF. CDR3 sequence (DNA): TGTGCCAGCAGCCAAGATGTCACTGAAGCTTTCTTT.

DNA for the CDR3: TGTGCCAGCAGCCCTGGGGCCAGGGGGGAAGAGACCCAGTACTTC. It codes for CASSPGARGEETQYF. The chain recombines TRBV9 with TRBJ2-5; D may be TRBD1 (7 bases). Germline loops: CDR1 SGDLS, CDR2 YYNGEE. V was cut by 4 bases and J by 3 bases, with 16 bases left in between. CDR3 length: 15 amino acids. The variable domain in full, completed from reference TRBV9 and TRBJ2-5, reads DSGVTQTPKHLITATGQRVTLRCSPRSGDLSVYWYQQSLDQGLQFLIQYYNGEERAKGNILERFSAQQFPDLHSELNLSSLELGDSALYFCASSPGARGEETQYFGPGTRLLVL.

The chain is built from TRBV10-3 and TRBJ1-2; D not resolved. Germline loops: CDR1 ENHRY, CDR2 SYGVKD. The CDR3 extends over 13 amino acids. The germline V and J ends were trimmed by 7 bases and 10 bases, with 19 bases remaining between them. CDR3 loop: CAITSQQAFDYTF. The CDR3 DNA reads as TGTGCCATCACCTCCCAACAAGCGTTCGACTACACCTTC.

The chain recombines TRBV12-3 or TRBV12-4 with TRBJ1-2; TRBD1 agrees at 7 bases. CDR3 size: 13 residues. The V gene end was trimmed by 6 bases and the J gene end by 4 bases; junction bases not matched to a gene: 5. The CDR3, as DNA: TGTGCCAGCAGCCTACGACAGGGCTATGGCTACACCTTC. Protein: CASSLRQGYGYTF.

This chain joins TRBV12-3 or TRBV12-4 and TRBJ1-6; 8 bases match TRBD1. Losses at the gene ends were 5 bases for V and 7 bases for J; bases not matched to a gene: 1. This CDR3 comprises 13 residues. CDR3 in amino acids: CASSGQGNSPLHF. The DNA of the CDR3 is TGTGCCAGCAGTGGACAGGGAAATTCACCCCTCCACTTT.

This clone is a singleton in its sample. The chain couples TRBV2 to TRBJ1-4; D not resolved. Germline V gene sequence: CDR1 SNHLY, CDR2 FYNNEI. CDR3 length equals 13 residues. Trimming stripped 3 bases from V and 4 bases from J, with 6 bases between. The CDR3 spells CASSDYVNEKLFF. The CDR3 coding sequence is TGTGCCAGCAGTGACTACGTTAATGAAAAACTGTTTTTT. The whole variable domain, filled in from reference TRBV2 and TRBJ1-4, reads EPEVTQTPSHQVTQMGQEVILRCVPISNHLYFYWYRQILGQKVEFLVSFYNNEISEKSEIFDDQFSVERPDGSNFTLKIRSTKLEDSAMYFCASSDYVNEKLFFGSGTQLSVL.

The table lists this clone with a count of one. The CDR3 sequence: CSASGRDEAFF. The CDR3 region has the DNA TGCAGTGCTAGTGGCAGGGATGAAGCTTTCTTT. The V call is TRBV20-1, the J call TRBJ1-1; perhaps TRBD1 as D (5 bases). CDR1 and CDR2 (germline): DFQATT, SNEGSKA (reference sequence). The V end was cut by 3 bases, the J end by 7 bases, with 9 bases between. The CDR3 totals 11 residues.

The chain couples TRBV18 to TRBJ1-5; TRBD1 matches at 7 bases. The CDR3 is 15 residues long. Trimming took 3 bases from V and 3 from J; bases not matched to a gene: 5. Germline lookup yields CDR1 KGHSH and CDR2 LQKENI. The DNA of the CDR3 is TGTGCCAGCTCACCTCTTGGACAGGCCAATCAGCCCCAGCATTTT. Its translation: CASSPLGQANQPQHF. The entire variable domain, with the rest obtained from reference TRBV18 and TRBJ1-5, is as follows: NAGVMQNPRHLVRRRGQEARLRCSPMKGHSHVYWYRQLPEEGLKFMVYLQKENIIDESGMPKERFSAEFPKEGPSILRIQQVVRGDSAAYFCASSPLGQANQPQHFGDGTRLSIL.

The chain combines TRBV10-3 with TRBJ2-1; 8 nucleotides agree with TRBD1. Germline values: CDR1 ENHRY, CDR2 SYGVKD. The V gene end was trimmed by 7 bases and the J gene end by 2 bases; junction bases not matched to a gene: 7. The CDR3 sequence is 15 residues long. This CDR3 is CAITPTGEPYNEQFF. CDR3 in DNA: TGTGCCATCACCCCGACAGGGGAACCCTACAATGAGCAGTTCTTC.

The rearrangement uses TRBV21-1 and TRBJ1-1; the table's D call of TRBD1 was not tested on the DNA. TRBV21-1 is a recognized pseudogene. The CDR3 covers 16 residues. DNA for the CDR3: TGTGCCAGCAGCAATTGCCCTGGACAGAGAACCACTGAAGCTTTCTTT. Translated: CASSNCPGQRTTEAFF.

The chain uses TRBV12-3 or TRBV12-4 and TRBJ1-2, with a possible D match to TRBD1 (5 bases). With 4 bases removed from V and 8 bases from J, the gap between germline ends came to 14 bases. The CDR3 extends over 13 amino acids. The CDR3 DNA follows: TGTGCCAGCAGTTACGCGGGGGGTAGGGGCTACACCTTC. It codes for CASSYAGGRGYTF.

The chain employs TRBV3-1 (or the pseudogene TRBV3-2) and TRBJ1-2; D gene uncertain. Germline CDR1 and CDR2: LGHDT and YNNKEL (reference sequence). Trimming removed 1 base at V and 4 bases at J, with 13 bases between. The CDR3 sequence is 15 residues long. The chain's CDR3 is CASSQAGVAPYGYTF. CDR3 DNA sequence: TGTGCCAGCAGCCAAGCGGGCGTGGCACCCTATGGCTACACCTTC.

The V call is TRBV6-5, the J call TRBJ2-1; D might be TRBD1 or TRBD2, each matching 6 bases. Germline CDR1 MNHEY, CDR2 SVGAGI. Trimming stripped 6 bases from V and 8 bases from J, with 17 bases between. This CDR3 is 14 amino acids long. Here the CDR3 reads CASRKTGRGDEQFF. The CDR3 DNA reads TGTGCCAGCAGAAAGACAGGAAGGGGGGATGAGCAGTTCTTC.

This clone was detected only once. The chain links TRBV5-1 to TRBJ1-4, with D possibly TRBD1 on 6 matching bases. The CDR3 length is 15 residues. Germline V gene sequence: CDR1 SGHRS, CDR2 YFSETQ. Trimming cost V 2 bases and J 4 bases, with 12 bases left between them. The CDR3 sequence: CASSFGGAINEKLFF. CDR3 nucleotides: TGCGCCAGCAGCTTTGGGGGGGCTATTAATGAAAAACTGTTTTTT.

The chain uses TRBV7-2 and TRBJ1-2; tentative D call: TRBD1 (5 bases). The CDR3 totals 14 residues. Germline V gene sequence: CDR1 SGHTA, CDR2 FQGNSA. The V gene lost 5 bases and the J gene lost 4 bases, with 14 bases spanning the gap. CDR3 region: CASSPSTGGYGYTF. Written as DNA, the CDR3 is TGTGCCAGCAGCCCATCGACGGGGGGCTATGGCTACACCTTC.

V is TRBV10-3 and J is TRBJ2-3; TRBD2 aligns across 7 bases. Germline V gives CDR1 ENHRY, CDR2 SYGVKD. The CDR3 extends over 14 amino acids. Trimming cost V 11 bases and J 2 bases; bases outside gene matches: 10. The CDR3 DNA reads TGTGCCGCAGCTCGAGCGGGGCCCACAGATACGCAGTATTTT. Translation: CAAARAGPTDTQYF.